Listed below are T cell receptor beta chains from one sample, sequenced in a study of T cell clones after liver transplantation. Profiling relied on immunoSEQ multiplex PCR, and the TCRdb table lists in-frame clones only, not all of them. The table lists roughly 65,000 clones, 85% to 95% of them singletons, with less than 1% in the top ten. The sequencing used CD4+ T cells from blood, collected about 26 months after liver transplant. These TCRs come from a human patient who received a liver transplant. Part of the T cells may come from the graft donor. Each CDR3 is given with its conserved first and last residue. The D gene is left open where the match is weak. Clone size is given for some rows only: seen once, a few or many times, or a class if the clone is expanded.

13,TRBV29-1,.,TRBD1,TRBJ1-1,TGCAGCGTGGGGACAGGGAGAAACACTGAAGCTTTCTTT,CSVGTGRNTEAFF
11,TRBV6-1,.,.,TRBJ2-7,TGTGCCAGCATCGGCTCCTACGAGCAGTACTTC,CASIGSYEQYF
14,TRBV27,.,.,TRBJ2-2,TGTGCCAGCAGTTACCGGGACGTCACCGGGGAGCTGTTTTTT,CASSYRDVTGELFF
13,TRBV14,.,.,TRBJ2-7,TGTGCCAGCAGCCAAAACAGGGCCTACGAGCAGTACTTC,CASSQNRAYEQYF
15,TRBV19,.,.,TRBJ1-5,TGTGCCACAAAGGGAAGCTATAATAGCAATCAGCCCCAGCATTTT,CATKGSYNSNQPQHF
14,TRBV11-3,.,.,TRBJ2-5,TGTGCCAGCAGCCGAACCGGATATGGAGAGACCCAGTACTTC,CASSRTGYGETQYF
13,TRBV11-1,.,.,TRBJ2-3,TGTGCCAGCAGCAAACCCCTGGTTGGTACGCAGTATTTT,CASSKPLVGTQYF
13,TRBV28,.,.,TRBJ1-2,TGTGCCAGCACTATAGCCGGGAACTATGGCTACACCTTC,CASTIAGNYGYTF
13,TRBV2,.,.,TRBJ1-5,TGTGCCAGCAGTGAGCATAGCAATCAGCCCCAGCATTTT,CASSEHSNQPQHF
13,TRBV7-9,.,.,TRBJ2-5,TGTGCCAGCAGCTTTACGGAGCAAGAGACCCAGTACTTC,CASSFTEQETQYF
16,TRBV5-4,.,TRBD1,TRBJ2-1,TGTGCCAGCAGCCCTCATCCGGGACAGGACTACAATGAGCAGTTCTTC,CASSPHPGQDYNEQFF
15,TRBV7-8,.,.,TRBJ1-1,TGTGCCAGCAGCTTAGCGTCCTCGGGGAACACTGAAGCTTTCTTT,CASSLASSGNTEAFF
14,TRBV7-9,.,TRBD1,TRBJ1-1,TGTGCCCGCAGCCCCGGGACAGGGGGACGTGAAGCTTTCTTT,CARSPGTGGREAFF
15,TRBV14,.,TRBD2,TRBJ2-7,TGTGCCAGCAGCCTAGGGACTAGCGGGTCCTACGAGCAGTACTTC,CASSLGTSGSYEQYF
15,TRBV7-9,once,.,TRBJ2-3,TGTGCCAGCAGCTCCGATCTCCCCTCGGGGGATACGCAGTATTTT,CASSSDLPSGDTQYF
14,TRBV11-3,once,.,TRBJ2-7,TGTGCCAGCAGCTTCAGCCCCACTAGCTACGAGCAGTACTTC,CASSFSPTSYEQYF
14,TRBV7-8,.,.,TRBJ2-1,TGTGCCAGCAGTCTTGGAAGCTCCTACAATGAGCAGTTCTTC,CASSLGSSYNEQFF
11,TRBV19,.,.,TRBJ2-1,TGTGCCAGTAGTCATGGAGGTGAGCAGTTCTTC,CASSHGGEQFF
15,TRBV5-6,.,TRBD1,TRBJ1-2,TGTGCCAGCAGCCTTGGGACAGGAGGTTTCTATGGCTACACCTTC,CASSLGTGGFYGYTF
13,TRBV10-3,.,.,TRBJ2-7,TGTGCCACCGGACGAGAGGACTCCTACGAGCAGTACTTC,CATGREDSYEQYF
16,TRBV27,.,TRBD1,TRBJ1-5,TGTGCCAGCAGCCGAGCTTCAGGGGGCGCGGGGCAGCCCCAGCATTTT,CASSRASGGAGQPQHF
17,TRBV7-3,.,TRBD1,TRBJ1-2,TGTGCCAGCAGCTCAGGGGGTATACAGGTCCTCAACTATGGCTACACCTTC,CASSSGGIQVLNYGYTF
15,TRBV5-1,.,.,TRBJ2-3,TGCGCCAGCAGCTTGTTAGTGGAGACCACAGATACGCAGTATTTT,CASSLLVETTDTQYF
15,TRBV5-6,.,TRBD1,TRBJ1-6,TGTGCCAGCAGCTTGGAGGCCAGGGGGCAATCACCCCTCCACTTT,CASSLEARGQSPLHF
14,TRBV9,.,.,TRBJ2-1,TGTGCCAGCTCCCCCCCCCGGGGCGGGAATGAGCAGTTCTTC,CASSPPRGGNEQFF